A single sample gave rise to the 27 T cell receptor beta chains below, sequenced in a study of Ad26.COV2.S vaccination and SARS-CoV-2 variants. Some clones are missing from TCRdb's copy, which holds only in-frame ones; the method was immunoSEQ multiplex PCR. The table lists some 370,000 clones, roughly 85% of them singletons. Treatment defined: over 15 received Ad26.COV2.S at low or high dose, single or two shots; about 5 received placebo; per-sample allocation not given. It was on day 63 after the first vaccine or placebo injection that samples were taken. The sequencing used peripheral blood, collected in a trial of Ad26.COV2.S vaccine versus placebo. The receptors here all came from a person aged 18-65 years who received the Ad26.COV2.S COVID-19 vaccine or a placebo.

The chain has TRBV9 and TRBJ2-3, with D unclear. V lost 0 bases and J 3 bases, leaving 11 bases between the germline ends. From germline, CDR1 is SGDLS and CDR2 YYNGEE. The CDR3 is 15 residues long. The CDR3 reads CASSVAPVETDTQYF. Here the CDR3 DNA reads TGTGCCAGCAGCGTAGCCCCCGTGGAGACAGATACGCAGTATTTT.

This chain uses TRBV3-1 (or the pseudogene TRBV3-2) with TRBJ1-1, with a tentative D call TRBD1 (6 bases). Germline loops: CDR1 LGHDT, CDR2 YNNKEL (reference sequence). This CDR3 is 16 amino acids long. V was pared by 4 bases and J by 6 bases, with 21 bases between. CDR3 amino acids: CASSLRPGHSVSEAFF. The CDR3 nucleotides are TGTGCCAGCAGCCTTCGGCCGGGACATTCGGTCTCTGAAGCTTTCTTT.

The chain combines TRBV10-3 with TRBJ2-5; TRBD2 agrees at 7 bases. This CDR3 has 12 residues. Unmatched junction bases numbered 4, after V lost 3 bases and J lost 9 bases. Germline assignment: CDR1 ENHRY and CDR2 SYGVKD. CDR3 DNA sequence: TGTGCCATCAGTGATACCCGGGGGGCCCAGTACTTC. The encoded protein is CAISDTRGAQYF.

This chain joins TRBV11-2 and TRBJ2-7; 7 nucleotides line up with TRBD1. V shed 3 bases, J shed 3 bases, and the junction held 5 bases outside the gene matches. The V gene's germline CDR1 is SGHAT and CDR2 FQNNGV. The CDR3 contains 14 residues. Here the CDR3 reads CASSFLTGNYEQYF. DNA of the CDR3: TGTGCCAGCAGCTTTTTGACAGGGAACTACGAGCAGTACTTC.

The V gene is TRBV5-1, the J gene TRBJ1-1, with 7 bases identical to TRBD1. With V trimmed by 1 base and J by 5 bases, 14 bases remained unmatched. The CDR3 loop spans 17 amino acids. CDR1 SGHRS and CDR2 YFSETQ come from the germline V gene. In DNA, the CDR3 is TGCGCCAGCAGCTTGTATGTTACAGGGGCGCAGGGGACTGAAGCTTTCTTT. Translation gives CASSLYVTGAQGTEAFF.

The rearrangement uses TRBV5-1 and TRBJ2-7, with D perhaps matching TRBD1 (5 bases). This CDR3 region has 13 residues. Between the trimmed V and J ends, which lost 6 bases and 5 bases, there was a span of 15 bases. CDR1 and CDR2 from the germline V gene are SGHRS and YFSETQ. CDR3 in amino acids: CASTLTGLHEQYF. The CDR3 DNA reads as TGCGCCAGCACACTTACAGGCCTCCACGAGCAGTACTTC.

The chain employs TRBV12-5 and TRBJ1-3; 7 bases match TRBD1. This CDR3 contains 18 residues. V was pared by 0 bases and J by 0 bases, with 8 bases of the junction left unmatched. The germline gives CDR1 LGHNT, CDR2 FRNRAP. As DNA, the CDR3 is TGTGCTAGTGGTTTGGTATACGGGACAGTCTTCTCTGGAAACACCATATATTTT. Protein product: CASGLVYGTVFSGNTIYF.

As for this clone: The junction and the germline gene differ at one end; a read error may be behind it. The chain carries TRBV6-6 and TRBJ1-2; 7 bases fit TRBD1. The CDR3 consists of 13 residues. Germline V CDR1 and CDR2: MNHNY, SVGAGI (reference sequence). The CDR3 DNA reads TGTGCCAGCAGTACACAGGGGATCTCTTTCCTTGGGTTC. This sequence encodes CASSTQGISFLGF.

The J gene is TRBJ2-7, the V gene TRBV21-1. TRBV21-1 is an annotated pseudogene. The CDR3 runs 14 residues. This CDR3 is CASSKGPCRQEQYF. CDR3 in DNA: TGTGCCAGCAGCAAAGGCCCTTGCCGGCAGGAGCAGTACTTC.

J is TRBJ1-2 and V is TRBV7-9, with TRBD1 matching 7 bases. J gave up 5 bases and V 6 bases, and 12 bases lay outside the gene matches. This CDR3 is built from 15 residues. Germline assignment: CDR1 SEHNR and CDR2 FQNEAQ (reference sequence). CDR3 DNA sequence: TGTGCCAGCAGAAATTCGGGAGGGGGCCGATATGGCTACACCTTC. As protein: CASRNSGGGRYGYTF.

V and J are TRBV2 and TRBJ2-1, with 12 positions matching TRBD2. The CDR3 has 15 residues. Germline V gives CDR1 SNHLY, CDR2 FYNNEI. V shed 7 bases, J shed 7 bases, and the junction held 8 bases outside the gene matches. CDR3 in amino acids: CASNQLAGGNNEQFF. CDR3 nucleotide sequence: TGTGCCAGCAACCAACTAGCGGGGGGAAATAATGAGCAGTTCTTC.

The V gene is TRBV7-2, the J gene TRBJ2-3; possible D gene TRBD2, 6 bases. Germline CDR1 reads SGHTA; CDR2 reads FQGNSA. V lost 5 bases and J 0 bases, leaving 12 bases between the germline ends. The CDR3 has 15 amino acids. CDR3 coding DNA: TGTGCCAGCAGCCCCGGTGGGGGGAGCACAGATACGCAGTATTTT. Protein product: CASSPGGGSTDTQYF.

This clone was counted once. The chain joins TRBV28 to TRBJ2-6; D is ambiguous. Trimming left V 7 bases short and J 2 bases short, with 6 bases between. The CDR3 is 13 residues long. Germline V lookup: CDR1 MDHEN, CDR2 SYDVKM. The CDR3 coding sequence is TGTGCCAGCACCGAGACTGGGGCCAACGTCCTGACTTTC. Protein product: CASTETGANVLTF.

Worth noting for this clone: Other DNA sequences in the same sample also yield this CDR3. The CDR3 spells CASSPHMNTEAFF. Written as DNA, the CDR3 is TGTGCCAGCAGCCCACATATGAACACTGAAGCTTTCTTT. The chain carries TRBV7-2 and TRBJ1-1; D uncertain. The V and J ends lost 5 bases and 0 bases respectively, with 7 bases between them. The CDR3 runs 13 residues. Germline CDR1 is SGHTA and CDR2 is FQGNSA.

The chain uses TRBV15 and TRBJ1-6; a weak D match, TRBD1 (6 bases). The germline V and J ends were trimmed by 1 base and 9 bases, with 10 bases remaining between them. The CDR3 is made up of 14 amino acids. Germline CDR1 reads LNHNV; CDR2 reads YYDKDF (reference sequence). This chain's CDR3 is CATSRAGAVSPLHF. CDR3 DNA sequence: TGTGCCACCAGCAGAGCAGGGGCCGTTTCACCCCTCCACTTT.

This chain connects TRBV18 to TRBJ1-5; TRBD1 might be the D (6 bases). This CDR3 is built from 14 residues. The V gene lost 3 bases and the J gene lost 6 bases, with 12 bases spanning the gap. The germline CDR1 and CDR2 sequences are KGHSH and LQKENI. As DNA, the CDR3 is TGTGCCAGCTCACCGGGGGGCGTAGGTCAGCCCCAGCATTTT. This encodes CASSPGGVGQPQHF.

This sequence joins TRBV5-1 and TRBJ1-2; no clear D. Trimming took off 1 base at V and 5 bases at J, with 6 bases between the two ends. The germline V gene has CDR1 SGHRS and CDR2 YFSETQ. The CDR3 extends over 12 amino acids. CDR3 DNA: TGCGCCAGCAGCTTGCGAGGGTATGGCTACACCTTC. This sequence encodes CASSLRGYGYTF.

V usage is TRBV5-1 and J usage is TRBJ2-7; perhaps TRBD2 as D (5 bases). V lost 0 bases to trimming and J lost 2 bases, with 12 bases between them. From germline, CDR1 is SGHRS and CDR2 YFSETQ. The CDR3 has 15 amino acids. Here the CDR3 reads CASSLVGRAAYEQYF. The CDR3 DNA reads TGCGCCAGCAGCTTGGTAGGGCGGGCAGCCTACGAGCAGTACTTC.

The rearrangement links TRBV19 to TRBJ1-4, with D unclear. Per germline, CDR1 LNHDA and CDR2 SQIVND (reference sequence). V was trimmed by 5 bases and J by 2 bases, leaving 6 bases between them. The CDR3 runs to 13 residues. For the CDR3, the DNA is TGTGCCAGTAGTGTGGGGACTAATGAAAAACTGTTTTTT. This sequence encodes CASSVGTNEKLFF.

Comment on this clone: Mismatch with germline at one junction end may stem from a read error. V and J are TRBV3-1 (or the pseudogene TRBV3-2) and TRBJ2-1, with TRBD2 matching 7 bases. Germline V CDR1 and CDR2: LGHDT, YNNKEL (reference sequence). This CDR3 comprises 17 residues. CDR3 residues: CARSHDSGGTRVNEQFF. The CDR3 region has the DNA TGTGCCCGCAGCCACGACTCCGGGGGGACCCGTGTCAATGAGCAGTTCTTC.

The chain carries TRBV5-5 and TRBJ1-4, with D perhaps matching TRBD1 (5 bases). Germline CDR1 reads SGHKS; CDR2 reads YYEKEE (reference sequence). The CDR3 extends over 15 amino acids. The ends were cut back, 2 bases at V and 3 bases at J, with 11 bases in the middle. This CDR3 is CASSLAGYANEKLFF. The CDR3 DNA sequence: TGTGCCAGCAGCTTAGCAGGGTATGCTAATGAAAAACTGTTTTTT.

CDR3 DNA: TGTGCCAGCAGGGAGGGACGGGACTCTGGAAACACCATATATTTT. Its translation: CASREGRDSGNTIYF. This chain joins TRBV2 and TRBJ1-3; TRBD1 might be the D (5 bases). The CDR3 covers 15 residues. The V and J ends lost 6 bases and 0 bases respectively, with 12 bases between them. Germline V CDR1 and CDR2: SNHLY, FYNNEI. The whole variable domain, filled in from reference TRBV2 and TRBJ1-3, reads EPEVTQTPSHQVTQMGQEVILRCVPISNHLYFYWYRQILGQKVEFLVSFYNNEISEKSEIFDDQFSVERPDGSNFTLKIRSTKLEDSAMYFCASREGRDSGNTIYFGEGSWLTVV.

The chain combines TRBV7-9 with TRBJ1-2; TRBD1 matches 10 bases. From germline, CDR1 is SEHNR and CDR2 FQNEAQ (reference sequence). The CDR3 length is 15 residues. The junction had 9 bases not matched to a gene; V was cut back by 5 bases and J by 6 bases. The CDR3 protein is CASSLRQGAENGYTF. Written as DNA, the CDR3 is TGTGCCAGCAGCCTCAGACAGGGGGCAGAGAATGGCTACACCTTC.

V and J are TRBV9 and TRBJ2-7; D gene uncertain. V was clipped by 0 bases and J by 2 bases, with 6 bases between them. CDR1 is SGDLS, CDR2 YYNGEE, per germline. The CDR3 spans 13 residues. The CDR3 sequence is CASSVGETYEQYF. The CDR3 region has the DNA TGTGCCAGCAGCGTAGGGGAAACCTACGAGCAGTACTTC.

The chain employs TRBV9 and TRBJ1-4; the D gene is possibly TRBD1 (5 bases). The length of the CDR3 is 13 residues. Germline values: CDR1 SGDLS, CDR2 YYNGEE. Trimming stripped 0 bases from V and 10 bases from J, with 10 bases between. The CDR3 loop reads CASSVGGIGKLFF. CDR3 in DNA: TGTGCCAGCAGCGTAGGGGGGATTGGAAAACTGTTTTTT.

The chain recombines TRBV4-2 with TRBJ2-3, with D possibly TRBD2 on 5 matching bases. Trimming pared 3 bases from V and 3 bases from J, leaving 7 bases between. This CDR3 is 13 amino acids long. The germline gives CDR1 LGHNA, CDR2 YNFKEQ. The CDR3 sequence: CASSHGSTDTQYF. In nucleotides, the CDR3 is TGTGCCAGCAGCCATGGGAGTACAGATACGCAGTATTTT.

This chain connects TRBV9 to TRBJ1-1, with D perhaps TRBD1 (5 bases). Trimming took off 3 bases at V and 1 base at J, with 13 bases between the two ends. The V gene's germline CDR1 is SGDLS and CDR2 YYNGEE. This CDR3 spans 15 amino acids. CDR3 amino acids: CASSGPGTGNTEAFF. The CDR3 bases are TGTGCCAGCAGCGGTCCCGGGACGGGGAACACTGAAGCTTTCTTT.